The 18 T cell receptor beta chains presented below share a single source sample, sequenced in a study of blood T cells in healthy people across ages (dated by TCRdb to between 2014 and 2017). The method was 5' RACE. This sample was sequenced with an Illumina HiSeq 2500. A second PCR of about 6 to 11 cycles was run with a J-beta primer mix and a sample-barcoded 5' primer. Starting from the raw public reads, TCRdb applied fastp trimming at Q25, assembled clones with MiXCR and retained in-frame beta chains. CDR3 protein sequences are deduplicated, and each keeps its most common genes and DNA. This sample holds about 400,000 distinct CDR3 sequences; roughly half were observed only once. 50% to 65% of the sample belongs to the ten largest clones. The sample was blood. These receptors originate from a man in his sixties in good health.

The chain recombines TRBV18 with TRBJ2-3; D perhaps matches TRBD1 (5 bases). The CDR3 spans 12 residues. CDR1 is KGHSH, CDR2 LQKENI, per germline. The ends were cut back, 3 bases at V and 10 bases at J, with 11 bases in the middle. The CDR3 nucleotides read TGTGCCAGCTCACCGGACACCTGGGCGCAGTATTTT. Its protein product is CASSPDTWAQYF.

The CDR3 sequence is CASSRDSGQGGYGYTF. The CDR3 DNA follows: TGTGCCAGCAGCCGGGACAGTGGACAGGGGGGCTATGGCTACACCTTC. V is TRBV5-5 and J is TRBJ1-2; 10 bases fit TRBD1. Germline V gene data show CDR1 as SGHKS and CDR2 as YYEKEE (reference sequence). J was trimmed by 4 bases and V by 4 bases; bases with no gene match: 10. The CDR3 is made up of 16 amino acids.

Many counts were recorded for this clonotype. This chain joins TRBV12-3 or TRBV12-4 and TRBJ1-2; maybe TRBD1 (6 bases). V was cut by 0 bases and J by 8 bases, with 13 bases left in between. The CDR3 is 14 residues long. In nucleotides, the CDR3 is TGTGCCAGCAGTTTAGCCCTTAGGGGGGAAGGCTACACCTTC. It specifies CASSLALRGEGYTF.

Comments on this clonotype: At one boundary the junction diverges from the germline segment, which might be a read error. The J gene is TRBJ2-1, the V gene TRBV12-3 or TRBV12-4, with TRBD1 identical over 8 bases. The DNA end lines up better with TRBJ2-7; the J call may be wrong. The CDR3 totals 12 residues. This CDR3 reads CASTLTGVGQYF. Written as DNA, the CDR3 is TGCGCCAGCACCTTGACAGGGGTCGGGCAGTACTTC.

The rearrangement uses TRBV2 and TRBJ2-4, with D perhaps TRBD1 (5 bases). This CDR3 is built from 15 residues. Trimming removed 7 bases from V and 1 base from J, with 14 bases in between. Germline V gene lookup returns CDR1 SNHLY and CDR2 FYNNEI. The CDR3 loop reads CASTTTRQAKNIQYF. The CDR3 region has the DNA TGTGCCAGCACTACGACCCGACAGGCCAAAAACATTCAGTACTTC.

This chain joins TRBV19 and TRBJ2-1; D ambiguous. Germline CDR1 and CDR2: LNHDA and SQIVND (reference sequence). The CDR3 is 12 residues long. Trimming removed 10 bases from V and 8 bases from J, with 15 bases in between. As DNA, the CDR3 is TGTGCCACCGAAAATCGAGCTTATGAGCAGTTCTTC. Translated: CATENRAYEQFF.

This clonotype was detected a few times. The V call is TRBV15, the J call TRBJ2-3, with a weak D call TRBD2 (6 bases). Germline V gives CDR1 LNHNV, CDR2 YYDKDF (reference sequence). The V and J ends lost 0 bases and 2 bases respectively, with 12 bases between them. CDR3 size: 16 residues. The CDR3 nucleotides are TGTGCCACCAGCAGAGATCAGGGACTCATCACAGATACGCAGTATTTT. This codes for CATSRDQGLITDTQYF.

The chain uses TRBV7-8 and TRBJ1-2; a possible D gene is TRBD1 (5 bases). V lost 5 bases and J lost 4, with 14 bases in between. The CDR3 consists of 14 residues. Per germline, CDR1 SGHVS and CDR2 FQNEAQ. CDR3 region: CASSVSEGFYGYTF. The CDR3 DNA reads TGTGCCAGCAGCGTATCAGAGGGGTTCTATGGCTACACCTTC.

In DNA form, the CDR3 reads TGCAGCGTAACGAGGAGCGGGGCCAACACAGATACGCAGTATTTT. This gives the protein CSVTRSGANTDTQYF. The rearrangement links TRBV29-1 to TRBJ2-3; 7 nucleotides match TRBD2. Germline CDR1 and CDR2: SQVTM and ANQGSEA. After removal of 6 bases from V and 2 bases from J, the junction contained 11 bases not matched to a gene. CDR3 length: 15 amino acids.

Of note for this clonotype: This may arise from a read error, as a much more abundant clone is one base away. The chain links TRBV11-2 to TRBJ1-2; 10 bases agree with TRBD1. The V gene end was trimmed by 4 bases and the J gene end by 4 bases; junction bases not matched to a gene: 6. This CDR3 contains 15 residues. Looked up from germline, CDR1 is SGHAT and CDR2 is FQNNGV. CDR3 region: CASSCGQGGSYGYTF. The CDR3 DNA reads TGTGCCAGCAGCTGCGGACAGGGGGGGAGCTATGGCTACACCTTC. The full variable domain, with the rest looked up from reference TRBV11-2 and TRBJ1-2, is EAGVAQSPRYKIIEKRQSVAFWCNPISGHATLYWYQQILGQGPKLLIQFQNNGVVDDSQLPKDRFSAERLKGVDSTLKIQPAKLEDSAVYLCASSCGQGGSYGYTFGSGTRLTVV.

This chain links TRBV7-2 with TRBJ1-1; no clear D. The germline V gene has CDR1 SGHTA and CDR2 FQGNSA. This CDR3 is built from 16 residues. Trimming took 2 bases from V and 0 from J, leaving 13 bases between them. The DNA for the CDR3 is TGTGCCAGCAGCTTACCAACAAGGGTGATGAACACTGAAGCTTTCTTT. It translates to CASSLPTRVMNTEAFF.

The chain joins TRBV28 to TRBJ1-2; 10 nucleotides align to TRBD1. The CDR3 extends over 14 amino acids. The V segment lost 7 bases and the J segment 3 bases; nucleotides outside the gene matches: 5. In germline, CDR1 is MDHEN, CDR2 SYDVKM. The CDR3 is CASTQDRGDYGYTF. The DNA of the CDR3 is TGTGCCAGCACCCAGGACAGGGGGGACTATGGCTACACCTTC.

The CDR3: CASRARMSTDTQYF. As DNA, the CDR3 is TGTGCCAGCAGGGCCAGGATGTCCACAGATACGCAGTATTTT. The chain recombines TRBV2 with TRBJ2-3; D remains ambiguous. Germline values: CDR1 SNHLY, CDR2 FYNNEI. V dropped 6 bases and J dropped 2 bases, with 12 bases sitting between them. The CDR3 runs 14 residues.

J is TRBJ1-1 and V is TRBV25-1; 9 nucleotides line up with TRBD1. Germline-derived CDR1 and CDR2 are MGHDK and SYGVNS. Unmatched junction bases numbered 3, after V lost 1 base and J lost 6 bases. The CDR3 runs to 14 residues. The DNA for the CDR3 is TGTGCCAGCAGTGAATTGGGACAGGGCGCTGAAGCTTTCTTT. Residues: CASSELGQGAEAFF. The full variable domain, with the rest looked up from reference TRBV25-1 and TRBJ1-1, is EADIYQTPRYLVIGTGKKITLECSQTMGHDKMYWYQQDPGMELHLIHYSYGVNSTEKGDLSSESTVSRIRTEHFPLTLESARPSHTSQYLCASSELGQGAEAFFGQGTRLTVV.

CDR3: CSGSEETQYF. CDR3 nucleotides: TGCTCGGGATCTGAAGAGACCCAGTACTTC. The genes are TRBV20-1 and TRBJ2-5; tentative D call: TRBD2 (5 bases). The germline V gene encodes CDR1 DFQATT and CDR2 SNEGSKA (reference sequence). The CDR3 runs to 10 residues.

The genes are TRBV3-1 and TRBJ2-7, with 8 bases matching TRBD2. This CDR3 is built from 15 residues. Germline V gene data show CDR1 as LGHDT and CDR2 as YNNKEL (reference sequence). Trimming removed 4 bases from V and 2 bases from J; junction bases left unmatched: 7. Here the CDR3 reads CASSRTGTRPYEQYF. The CDR3 DNA sequence: TGTGCCAGCAGCCGCACCGGGACTAGGCCCTACGAGCAGTACTTC.

This chain uses TRBV6-5 with TRBJ1-1; 8 nucleotides agree with TRBD1. Germline loops: CDR1 MNHEY, CDR2 SVGAGI. V lost 10 bases and J lost 6; bases outside the gene matches: 16. The CDR3 spans 15 residues. The DNA of the CDR3 is TGTGCCACCCGAAAACCGACAGGGGAAGGGGCTGAAGCTTTCTTT. Protein sequence: CATRKPTGEGAEAFF.

The chain is built from TRBV6-1 and TRBJ2-1, with D hard to call. The CDR3 is 12 residues long. Germline V CDR1 and CDR2: MNHNS, SASEGT. The V end lost 0 bases, the J end lost 13 bases, and 10 bases lay between the germline ends. DNA for the CDR3: TGTGCCAGCAGTGAAGCGGGCTTCGGTCAGTTCTTC. Amino acid sequence: CASSEAGFGQFF.